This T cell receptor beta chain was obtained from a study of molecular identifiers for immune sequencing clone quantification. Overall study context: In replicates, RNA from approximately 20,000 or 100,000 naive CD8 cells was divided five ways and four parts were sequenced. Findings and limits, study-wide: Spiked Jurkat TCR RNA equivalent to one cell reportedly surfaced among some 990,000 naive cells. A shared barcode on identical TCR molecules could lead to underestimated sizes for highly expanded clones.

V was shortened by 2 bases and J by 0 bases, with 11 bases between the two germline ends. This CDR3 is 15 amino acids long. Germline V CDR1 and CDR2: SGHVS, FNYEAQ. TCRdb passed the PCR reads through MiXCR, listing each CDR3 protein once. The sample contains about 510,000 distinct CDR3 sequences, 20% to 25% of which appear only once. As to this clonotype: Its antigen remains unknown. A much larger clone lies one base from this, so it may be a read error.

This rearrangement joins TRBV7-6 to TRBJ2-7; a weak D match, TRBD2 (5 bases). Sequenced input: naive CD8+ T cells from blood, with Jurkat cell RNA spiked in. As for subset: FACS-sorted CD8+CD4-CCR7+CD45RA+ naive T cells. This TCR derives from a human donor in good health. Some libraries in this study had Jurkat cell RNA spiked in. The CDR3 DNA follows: TGTGCCAGCAGCTTAAACAGCGCGGGCTCCTACGAGCAGTACTTC. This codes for CASSLNSAGSYEQYF.